The clone carrying this T cell receptor beta chain was observed a handful of times. This could be a read error, since a much larger clone is one nucleotide away. Patients affected by ophthalmopathy presented a Clinical Activity Score of at least 3, a NOSPECS grade of at least 4, and disease duration below 3 months. TCR beta CDR3 sequences were amplified from RNA transcripts. HTBI primers drove first-round RT-PCR of the TCR CDR3. TCRdb re-called the multiplex PCR reads with MiXCR, one entry per CDR3 protein. The data contain about 610,000 distinct CDR3 sequences, roughly 15% of them singletons. Trimming took off 1 base at V and 0 bases at J, with 7 bases between the two ends. CDR1 is SGHTA and CDR2 is FQGNSA in the germline V gene. The CDR3 totals 14 residues. The data belong to a study of T cells in Graves' hyperthyroidism and ophthalmopathy.

The chain carries TRBV7-2 and TRBJ2-7; possibly TRBD2 for D (6 bases). Sequenced: blood. The source is a woman aged 40-49 years with Graves' ophthalmopathy. CDR3 in amino acids: CASSLERVSYEQYF. Written as DNA, the CDR3 is TGTGCCAGCAGCTTAGAGCGGGTCTCCTACGAGCAGTACTTC. Full variable domain (outside the CDR3, taken from reference TRBV7-2 and TRBJ2-7): GAGVSQSPSNKVTEKGKDVELRCDPISGHTALYWYRQSLGQGLEFLIYFQGNSAPDKSGLPSDRFSAERTGGSVSTLTIQRTQQEDSAVYLCASSLERVSYEQYFGPGTRLTVT.